This TCR beta chain was identified during a study of siplizumab effects on memory and regulatory T cells. Germline CDR1 PRHDT, CDR2 FYEKMQ (reference sequence). The CDR3 loop spans 14 amino acids. Trimming stripped 4 bases from V and 0 bases from J, with 10 bases between. Sequencing used immunoSEQ multiplex PCR; TCRdb keeps in-frame clones, though not all of them. The sample records about 69,000 clones, 75% to 90% being singletons. V usage is TRBV13 and J usage is TRBJ2-7; D unclear. Sequenced input: Tregs sorted from blood. The origin of this receptor is a human donor in good health. CDR3 DNA: TGTGCCAGCAGCTCCCGGACCGCCTCCTACGAGCAGTACTTC. Residues: CASSSRTASYEQYF.